Below, 30 T cell receptor beta chains from the same sample are listed, as sequenced in a study of OX40 agonist ivuxolimab in advanced cancers. The table came from immunoSEQ multiplex PCR; TCRdb's copy has only in-frame clones and leaves some out. The sample lists 55,000 to 70,000 clones, around 85% occurring once. The material sequenced was CD4+ or CD8+ T cells sorted from blood, taken in a trial of the OX40 agonist ivuxolimab. These receptor sequences come from an adult with an advanced solid tumor such as melanoma, head and neck, liver or kidney cancer.

The chain employs TRBV2 and TRBJ2-7; 8 bases line up with TRBD1. V was clipped by 6 bases and J by 0 bases; unmatched bases: 7. Germline lookup yields CDR1 SNHLY and CDR2 FYNNEI. The CDR3 spans 15 residues. CDR3 sequence (DNA): TGTGCCAGCAGGACAAGACAGGGGAGCTCCTACGAGCAGTACTTC. Translated: CASRTRQGSSYEQYF. The variable domain in full, with the rest retrieved from reference TRBV2 and TRBJ2-7, is EPEVTQTPSHQVTQMGQEVILRCVPISNHLYFYWYRQILGQKVEFLVSFYNNEISEKSEIFDDQFSVERPDGSNFTLKIRSTKLEDSAMYFCASRTRQGSSYEQYFGPGTRLTVT.

The chain is built from TRBV19 and TRBJ1-5; a possible D gene is TRBD1 (6 bases). V shed 3 bases and J shed 4 bases, with 16 bases lying between them. CDR3 size: 16 residues. The germline V gene encodes CDR1 LNHDA and CDR2 SQIVND (reference sequence). In DNA form, the CDR3 reads TGTGCCAGTAGTATTCGGGGCCCGACAGGTAATCAGCCCCAGCATTTT. Protein sequence: CASSIRGPTGNQPQHF.

This chain's CDR3 is CASSYGGAYYEQYF. CDR3 DNA sequence: TGTGCCAGCAGTTACGGGGGAGCCTACTACGAGCAGTACTTC. V and J are TRBV6-6 and TRBJ2-5, with D possibly called TRBD1 or TRBD2 (5 bases each). The end of the DNA is better explained by TRBJ2-7, so the J call may be wrong. CDR3 length: 14 amino acids. CDR1 and CDR2 (germline): MNHNY, SVGAGI (reference sequence).

This CDR3 is CAAGSYNEQFF. CDR3 nucleotides: TGTGCCGCGGGGAGTTACAATGAGCAGTTCTTC. The chain has TRBV7-2 and TRBJ2-1; possibly TRBD2 for D (6 bases). The CDR3 length is 11 residues. From germline, CDR1 is SGHTA and CDR2 FQGNSA. Trimming removed 11 bases at V and 4 bases at J, with 9 bases between.

V and J are TRBV10-3 and TRBJ2-5; D call uncertain. The germline gives CDR1 ENHRY, CDR2 SYGVKD. V was trimmed by 4 bases and J by 5 bases, leaving 11 bases between them. The CDR3 is 13 amino acids. CDR3 protein: CAISGDLYETQYF. The CDR3 DNA follows: TGTGCCATCAGTGGAGATTTGTACGAGACCCAGTACTTC.

The rearrangement joins TRBV4-3 to TRBJ1-1; the D gene is possibly TRBD1 (6 bases). This CDR3 has 15 amino acids. Germline V gene lookup returns CDR1 LGHNA and CDR2 YSLEER. Trimming pared 0 bases from V and 1 base from J, leaving 9 bases between. CDR3 amino acids: CASSQDSGENTEAFF. The CDR3 DNA follows: TGCGCCAGCAGCCAAGATTCAGGGGAGAACACTGAAGCTTTCTTT.

The chain is built from TRBV6-5 and TRBJ1-1; tentative D call: TRBD1 (6 bases). Per the germline V gene, CDR1 is MNHEY and CDR2 is SVGAGI. The CDR3 sequence is 14 residues long. Trimming removed 5 bases at V and 3 bases at J, with 13 bases between. The CDR3, as DNA: TGTGCCAGCAGTAGGGGGGCTCTGGACACTGAAGCTTTCTTT. Its protein product is CASSRGALDTEAFF.

This sequence joins TRBV11-3 and TRBJ2-7; 10 bases are a match to TRBD1. Germline CDR1 reads SGHNT; CDR2 reads YENEEA. J lost 5 bases, V lost 1 base, and 8 bases had no gene match. This CDR3 has 16 residues. This CDR3 is CASSLGVGQGFNEQYF. The CDR3 bases are TGTGCCAGCAGCTTAGGAGTGGGACAGGGGTTCAACGAGCAGTACTTC.

A word on this clone: Germline and junction disagree at one end, which may indicate a read error. The chain joins TRBV2 to TRBJ1-2; weak D call: TRBD1 (6 bases). The CDR3 is 13 residues long. In germline, CDR1 is SNHLY, CDR2 FYNNEI. The CDR3: CASSLDSDYGCTF. The CDR3, as DNA: TGTGCCAGCAGTTTGGACAGCGACTATGGCTGCACCTTC. The full variable domain, completed using reference TRBV2 and TRBJ1-2, is EPEVTQTPSHQVTQMGQEVILRCVPISNHLYFYWYRQILGQKVEFLVSFYNNEISEKSEIFDDQFSVERPDGSNFTLKIRSTKLEDSAMYFCASSLDSDYGCTFGSGTRLTVV.

The gene calls are TRBV7-2 and TRBJ2-3; D is unresolved. Per germline, CDR1 SGHTA and CDR2 FQGNSA. The CDR3 is 14 residues long. V was clipped by 5 bases and J by 0 bases, with 9 bases between them. DNA for the CDR3: TGTGCCAGCAGCCCCTGGGCCAGCACAGATACGCAGTATTTT. Translating it yields CASSPWASTDTQYF.

The J gene is TRBJ2-3, the V gene TRBV18; no clear D gene. The V gene's germline CDR1 is KGHSH and CDR2 LQKENI. This CDR3 region has 14 residues. Between the trimmed V and J ends, which lost 4 bases and 0 bases, there was a span of 8 bases. DNA for the CDR3: TGTGCCAGCTCACTATCCACTAGCACAGATACGCAGTATTTT. Residues: CASSLSTSTDTQYF.

This chain joins TRBV10-3 and TRBJ2-2; perhaps TRBD1 as D (7 bases). In germline, CDR1 is ENHRY, CDR2 SYGVKD. V lost 6 bases and J lost 1, with 12 bases in between. The CDR3 sequence is 15 residues long. The CDR3 is CAIRAGQMNTGELFF. CDR3 nucleotide sequence: TGTGCCATCAGGGCGGGACAGATGAACACCGGGGAGCTGTTTTTT.

This chain joins TRBV11-2 and TRBJ2-2; D is ambiguous. V lost 5 bases to trimming and J lost 5 bases, with 9 bases between them. The CDR3 covers 13 residues. CDR1 and CDR2 (germline): SGHAT, FQNNGV. The CDR3 loop is CASSLVGTGELFF. The CDR3 region has the DNA TGTGCCAGCAGCCTTGTGGGTACCGGGGAGCTGTTTTTT.

This rearrangement joins TRBV11-2 to TRBJ1-4; maybe TRBD1 (5 bases). This CDR3 has 16 amino acids. Per the germline V gene, CDR1 is SGHAT and CDR2 is FQNNGV. The V end lost 4 bases, the J end lost 0 bases, and 12 bases lay between the germline ends. The CDR3 DNA is TGTGCCAGCAGCTCCCCATGGGGCTCAACTAATGAAAAACTGTTTTTT. Amino acids: CASSSPWGSTNEKLFF. Full variable domain (remainder filled in from reference TRBV11-2 and TRBJ1-4): EAGVAQSPRYKIIEKRQSVAFWCNPISGHATLYWYQQILGQGPKLLIQFQNNGVVDDSQLPKDRFSAERLKGVDSTLKIQPAKLEDSAVYLCASSSPWGSTNEKLFFGSGTQLSVL.

The J gene is TRBJ1-5, the V gene TRBV9; D gene unclear. The V end lost 4 bases, the J end lost 3 bases, and 11 bases lay between the germline ends. The V gene's germline CDR1 is SGDLS and CDR2 YYNGEE. The CDR3 is made up of 14 amino acids. The CDR3, as DNA: TGTGCCAGCAGCCCAGGCGGGTACAATCAGCCCCAGCATTTT. Protein: CASSPGGYNQPQHF.

This rearrangement joins TRBV7-6 to TRBJ1-3; D is ambiguous. Germline CDR1 reads SGHVS; CDR2 reads FNYEAQ. The CDR3 contains 16 residues. V lost 1 base, J lost 0 bases, and 10 bases lay in between. The CDR3 DNA follows: TGTGCCAGCAGCTTAGTGGCAGATTTCTCTGGAAACACCATATATTTT. This codes for CASSLVADFSGNTIYF.

As for this clone: The germline gene is not matched at one end of the junction; a read error may be the cause. The CDR3 bases are TGTGCCACCAGCAGAGATCTGGACCTCCCGGGGATTTTT. It yields the protein CATSRDLDLPGIF. This chain joins TRBV15 and TRBJ1-4, with D unclear. Germline CDR1 and CDR2: LNHNV and YYDKDF (reference sequence). This CDR3 contains 13 residues.

The V gene is TRBV28, the J gene TRBJ2-4; 8 bases are a match to TRBD1. From germline, CDR1 is MDHEN and CDR2 SYDVKM. V lost 5 bases, J lost 0 bases, and 9 bases stayed unmatched. The CDR3 is 17 amino acids. CDR3 DNA sequence: TGTGCCAGCAGTCTAGGGACAGGCCGAGGAGCCAAAAACATTCAGTACTTC. This gives the protein CASSLGTGRGAKNIQYF.

This chain uses TRBV5-4 with TRBJ1-6; 8 positions match TRBD1. The CDR3 is 15 amino acids. The V segment lost 4 bases and the J segment 9 bases; nucleotides outside the gene matches: 9. From germline, CDR1 is SGHNT and CDR2 YYREEE (reference sequence). The CDR3 protein is CASSILGTGVSPLHF. In nucleotides, the CDR3 is TGTGCCAGCAGCATTCTTGGGACAGGAGTTTCACCCCTCCACTTT.

This sequence joins TRBV14 and TRBJ2-1, with D possibly TRBD2 on 5 matching bases. The CDR3 runs 17 residues. Germline V gene sequence: CDR1 SGHDN, CDR2 FVKESK. V was trimmed by 1 base and J by 9 bases, leaving 22 bases between them. Here the CDR3 DNA reads TGTGCCAGCAGCCAAGCGTTTGGGGAAAACTACGAGGGTGAGCAGTTCTTC. Translating it yields CASSQAFGENYEGEQFF.

V and J are TRBV4-1 and TRBJ2-7; 10 bases align to TRBD1. CDR1 is MGHRA, CDR2 YSYEKL, per germline. The V segment lost 1 base and the J segment 4 bases; nucleotides outside the gene matches: 10. The CDR3 is 17 residues long. Here the CDR3 DNA reads TGCGCCAGCAGCCAAGGCCCGCTTCCGGGACAGGGGTACGAGCAGTACTTC. It specifies CASSQGPLPGQGYEQYF.

CDR3 sequence reads: CASSPRAGRAANEKLFF. Here the CDR3 DNA reads TGTGCCAGCAGCCCCCGGGCAGGGAGGGCGGCTAATGAAAAACTGTTTTTT. The chain combines TRBV7-9 with TRBJ1-4; D possibly corresponds to TRBD1 (5 bases). This CDR3 contains 17 residues. Germline V gene data show CDR1 as SEHNR and CDR2 as FQNEAQ (reference sequence). Trimming removed 5 bases at V and 3 bases at J, with 19 bases between.

J is TRBJ1-1 and V is TRBV5-1; perhaps TRBD1 as D (5 bases). The germline CDR1 and CDR2 sequences are SGHRS and YFSETQ. V shed 4 bases and J shed 1 base, with 8 bases lying between them. The CDR3 has 13 residues. The CDR3 DNA reads TGCGCCAGCAGCGACCAGGGGAACACTGAAGCTTTCTTT. It translates to CASSDQGNTEAFF.

This chain joins TRBV4-1 and TRBJ2-3; D assignment may be TRBD1 or TRBD2 (7 bases each). Germline V CDR1 and CDR2: MGHRA, YSYEKL. V was pared by 3 bases and J by 5 bases, with 18 bases between. The CDR3 totals 16 residues. The CDR3 nucleotides are TGCGCCAGCAGCCAGGAGGGAGGGGGCCAGGGAGATACGCAGTATTTT. This gives the protein CASSQEGGGQGDTQYF.

DNA for the CDR3: TGTGCCAGCAATCTCGACAGGGTCGAGACCCAGTACTTC. This gives the protein CASNLDRVETQYF. The gene calls are TRBV2 and TRBJ2-5; 7 bases match TRBD1. This CDR3 comprises 13 residues. Germline values: CDR1 SNHLY, CDR2 FYNNEI. Losses at the gene ends were 7 bases for V and 5 bases for J; bases not matched to a gene: 7.

The genes are TRBV7-9 and TRBJ1-4; 7 nucleotides line up with TRBD1. Trimming at V came to 4 bases and at J to 3 bases, leaving 8 bases not matched to a gene. Germline V CDR1 and CDR2: SEHNR, FQNEAQ (reference sequence). The CDR3 sequence is 16 residues long. The CDR3 spells CASSSYRGRANEKLFF. The DNA for the CDR3 is TGTGCCAGCAGCTCTTACAGGGGAAGAGCTAATGAAAAACTGTTTTTT.

The V call is TRBV9, the J call TRBJ2-3; no reliable D call. Trimming cost V 0 bases and J 3 bases, with 17 bases left between them. The CDR3 totals 17 residues. Germline loops: CDR1 SGDLS, CDR2 YYNGEE. The CDR3 here is CASSVGNVDPRTDTQYF. The CDR3 nucleotides are TGTGCCAGCAGCGTAGGAAATGTGGACCCGAGAACAGATACGCAGTATTTT.

This chain links TRBV28 with TRBJ2-5, with 7 bases fitting TRBD1. V trimming: 4 bases; J trimming: 1 base; junction bases outside the gene matches: 3. CDR1 and CDR2 from the germline V gene are MDHEN and SYDVKM. The CDR3 has 14 residues. CDR3 nucleotides: TGTGCCAGCAGTTGGGACAGTCCCCAAGAGACCCAGTACTTC. Translating gives CASSWDSPQETQYF.

The chain recombines TRBV28 with TRBJ1-1; D uncertain. The V and J ends lost 2 bases and 5 bases respectively, with 3 bases between them. The germline gives CDR1 MDHEN, CDR2 SYDVKM. The CDR3 length is 11 residues. The CDR3 DNA reads TGTGCCAGCAGTTTAAAAACTGAAGCTTTCTTT. Translated: CASSLKTEAFF.

The chain has TRBV5-4 and TRBJ2-3; D gene unclear. Germline V gene sequence: CDR1 SGHNT, CDR2 YYREEE (reference sequence). The V end lost 2 bases, the J end lost 8 bases, and 18 bases lay between the germline ends. The CDR3 runs 15 residues. The CDR3, as DNA: TGTGCCAGCAGCTTTTATGCCGGCCCCGCCGGTACGCAGTATTTT. This gives the protein CASSFYAGPAGTQYF.